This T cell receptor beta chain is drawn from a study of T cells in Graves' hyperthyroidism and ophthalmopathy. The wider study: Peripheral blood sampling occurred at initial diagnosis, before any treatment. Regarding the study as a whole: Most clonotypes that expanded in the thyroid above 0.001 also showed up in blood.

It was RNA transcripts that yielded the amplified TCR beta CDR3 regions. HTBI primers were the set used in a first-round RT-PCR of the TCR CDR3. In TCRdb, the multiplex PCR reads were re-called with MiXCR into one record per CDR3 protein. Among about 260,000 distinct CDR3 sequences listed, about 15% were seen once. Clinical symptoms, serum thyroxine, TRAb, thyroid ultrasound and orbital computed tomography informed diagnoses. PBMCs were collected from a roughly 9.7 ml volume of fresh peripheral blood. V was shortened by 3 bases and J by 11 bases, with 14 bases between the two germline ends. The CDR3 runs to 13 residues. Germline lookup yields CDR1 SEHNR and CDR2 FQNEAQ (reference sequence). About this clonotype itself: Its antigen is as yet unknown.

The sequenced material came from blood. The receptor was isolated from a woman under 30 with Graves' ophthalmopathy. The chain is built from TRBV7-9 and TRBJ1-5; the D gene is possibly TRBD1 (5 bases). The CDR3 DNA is TGTGCCAGCAGCTTGGGTAGTCAGGGTACCCAGCATTTT. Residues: CASSLGSQGTQHF. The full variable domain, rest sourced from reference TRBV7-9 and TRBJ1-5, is DTGVSQNPRHKITKRGQNVTFRCDPISEHNRLYWYRQTLGQGPEFLTYFQNEAQLEKSRLLSDRFSAERPKGSFSTLEIQRTEQGDSAMYLCASSLGSQGTQHFGDGTRLSIL.